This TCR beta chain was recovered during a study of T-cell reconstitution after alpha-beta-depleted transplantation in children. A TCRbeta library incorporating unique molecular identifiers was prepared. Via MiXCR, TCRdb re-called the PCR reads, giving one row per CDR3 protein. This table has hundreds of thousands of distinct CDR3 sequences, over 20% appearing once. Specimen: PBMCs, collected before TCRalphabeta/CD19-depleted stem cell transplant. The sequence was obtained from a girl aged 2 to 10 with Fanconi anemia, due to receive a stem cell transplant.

CDR3 loop: CASSDRTYEQYF. Written as DNA, the CDR3 is TGTGCCAGCAGTGATAGGACCTACGAGCAGTACTTC. The chain has TRBV6-2 or TRBV6-3 and TRBJ2-7, with no clear D. Germline V lookup: CDR1 MNHEY, CDR2 SVGEGT. V lost 5 bases to trimming and J lost 2 bases, with 7 bases between them. CDR3 length: 12 residues.